The sequence of this TCR beta chain was determined in a study of PD-L1 blockade in urothelial cancer (dated by TCRdb to about 2017). About the full investigation: Every patient began therapy in the mid-2010s and was given atezolizumab 1,200 mg intravenously every 3 weeks. Pretreatment blood TCR-seq was available for fewer than 30 patients, at least one posttreatment blood collection was obtained for some 25 patients, and tumor TCR-seq was available for some 25 patients. Durable clinical benefit was defined as progression-free survival longer than 6 months, and TCR features were also tested against progression-free and overall survival. Blood samples were analyzed at two time points: 3 weeks after treatment start (second dose) and 6 weeks after treatment start. In the same patients, whole exome sequencing and RNA sequencing of pretreatment tumors were performed in addition to TCR sequencing. About 90% of the roughly 29 patients were identified as males with urothelial cancer of bladder origin, and a prior smoking history was reported by 18 of 29 patients. Pretreatment tumor samples and matched peripheral blood, collected serially before and after atezolizumab treatment, underwent TCR sequencing. Durable clinical benefit was achieved by nine patients but not by the remaining 20. Somatic, immune and clinical correlates of response to PD-L1 blockade with atezolizumab in urothelial cancer were the focus of an exploratory multi-omic analysis. Blood samples gave median yields of around 150,000 T cells and over 80,000 unique TCRs, along with a median clonality of around 0.08. Patients had an ECOG performance status of 0 or 1 and had received between 0 and 3 prior chemotherapy regimens. Summary of the overall study and its limitations: Improved progression-free and overall survival was found to be associated with pretreatment peripheral blood TCR clonality below the median. Among patients with durable benefit, tumor-associated TCR clones showed greater expansion in peripheral blood 3 weeks after treatment started (n ≈ 20, p = 0.022). Because of the small sample size (n ≈ 30) and the many exploratory analyses performed, the results are intended to be regarded as hypothesis-generating.

Germline trimming amounts to 3 bases on V and 6 bases on J, with 14 as the count of junction bases outside the gene matches. The CDR3 has 18 amino acids, counting the end cysteine and phenylalanine. The retained sequence is limited to the CDR3, 54 bases, with the frame set at the first base. CDR1 SEHNR and CDR2 FQNEAQ were looked up in the germline V gene (reference sequence). With respect to this clone: Its antigen has not been determined. Nothing much larger sits one base from this clone, and base qualities are not available.

The label giving this sample's time point can be read as: peripheral blood 6 weeks after treatment start. The cohort comprised more than 25 patients with locally advanced or metastatic urothelial carcinoma treated at Memorial Sloan Kettering on a trial protocol. Peripheral blood mononuclear cells were collected pretreatment and during treatment, with between 1 and 8 total time points obtained per patient. The Qiagen DNeasy Blood extraction kit was used to purify genomic DNA from total PBMCs and from tumor samples. Collected pretreatment and during treatment, PBMCs were isolated and stored as previously described. Each PCR received spiked-in synthetic TCR analog templates so that absolute template abundance could be estimated from read counts. Using the immunoSEQ assay, TCRbeta CDR3 regions were amplified from genomic DNA with bias-controlled V and J gene primers. Sequencing of rearranged TCRbeta segments was performed at approximately 20X coverage. In the authors' own workflow: Clustering was used to correct sequencing errors, and CDR3s were annotated against IMGT to assign V, D and J genes. Out-of-frame and stop-codon sequences were excluded, and only productive TCRbeta rearrangements were used in downstream analyses. To compute clonality, Shannon entropy was normalized by the log of the number of unique productive sequences and then subtracted from one. Fisher's exact test with Benjamini-Hochberg correction, using a cutoff of adjusted p below 0.01, was how clones that differed between time points or between blood and tumor were identified. Drawn from immuneACCESS, this table holds only the in-frame rearrangements with V and J called that TCRdb kept. Clones are partly lost; checked studies trace under half to an unresolved V gene and leave the rest unexplained. Clone size and the V and J calls come from that table; the DNA yielded D and trimming. The sample table contains 100,000 to 150,000 clones; only one count was recorded for about 82% of them. The top ten constitute roughly 2.3% of the sample.

This TCR derives from a man aged 50 or older with urothelial cancer. Material: PBMCs, obtained around atezolizumab (anti-PD-L1) treatment. The rearranged segments are TRBV7-9 and TRBJ2-1, and 10 bases in between align with TRBD2. DNA sequence: TGTGCCAGCAGCTTTCGACGCCTAGCGGGAGTGGACATCAATGAGCAGTTCTTC. This yields the protein CASSFRRLAGVDINEQFF.